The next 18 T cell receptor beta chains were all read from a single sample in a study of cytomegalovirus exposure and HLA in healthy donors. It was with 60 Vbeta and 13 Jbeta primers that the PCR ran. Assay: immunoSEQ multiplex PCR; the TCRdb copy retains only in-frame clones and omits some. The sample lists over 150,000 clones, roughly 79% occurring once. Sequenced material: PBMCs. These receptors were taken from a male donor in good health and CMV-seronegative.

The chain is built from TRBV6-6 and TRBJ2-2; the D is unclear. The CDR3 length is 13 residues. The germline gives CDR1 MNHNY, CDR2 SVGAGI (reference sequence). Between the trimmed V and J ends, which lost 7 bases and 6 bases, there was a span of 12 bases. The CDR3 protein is CASTLSKAGELFF. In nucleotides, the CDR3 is TGTGCCAGCACCCTATCGAAAGCCGGGGAGCTGTTTTTT.

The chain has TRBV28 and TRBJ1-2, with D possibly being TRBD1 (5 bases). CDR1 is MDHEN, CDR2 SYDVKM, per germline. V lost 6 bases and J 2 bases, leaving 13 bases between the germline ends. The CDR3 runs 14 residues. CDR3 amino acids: CASSPSDRNYGYTF. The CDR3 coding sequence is TGTGCCAGCAGCCCAAGCGACAGAAACTATGGCTACACCTTC.

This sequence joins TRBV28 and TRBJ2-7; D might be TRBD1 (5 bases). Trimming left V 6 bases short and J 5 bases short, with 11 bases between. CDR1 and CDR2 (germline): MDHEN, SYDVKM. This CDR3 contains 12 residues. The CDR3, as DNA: TGTGCCAGCAGCATGCAGGGTCACGAGCAGTACTTC. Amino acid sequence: CASSMQGHEQYF.

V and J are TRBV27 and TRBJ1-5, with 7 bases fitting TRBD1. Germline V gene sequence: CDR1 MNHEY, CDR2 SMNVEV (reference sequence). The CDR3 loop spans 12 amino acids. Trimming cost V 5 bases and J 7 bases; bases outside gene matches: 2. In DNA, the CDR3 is TGTGCCAGCAGTGGAGGGGGCCAGCCCCAGCATTTT. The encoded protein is CASSGGGQPQHF.

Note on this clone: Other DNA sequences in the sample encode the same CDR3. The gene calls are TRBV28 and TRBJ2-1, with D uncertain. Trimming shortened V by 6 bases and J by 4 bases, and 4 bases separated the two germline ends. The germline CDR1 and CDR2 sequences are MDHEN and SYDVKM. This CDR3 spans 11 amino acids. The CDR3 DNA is TGTGCCAGCAGCCTTTACAATGAGCAGTTCTTC. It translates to CASSLYNEQFF.

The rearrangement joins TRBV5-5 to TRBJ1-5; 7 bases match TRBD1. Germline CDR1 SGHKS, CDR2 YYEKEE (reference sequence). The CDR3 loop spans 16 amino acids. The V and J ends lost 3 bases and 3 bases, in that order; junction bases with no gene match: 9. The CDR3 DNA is TGTGCCAGCAGCTATGGCGACAGGGCCTTCAATCAGCCCCAGCATTTT. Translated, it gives CASSYGDRAFNQPQHF.

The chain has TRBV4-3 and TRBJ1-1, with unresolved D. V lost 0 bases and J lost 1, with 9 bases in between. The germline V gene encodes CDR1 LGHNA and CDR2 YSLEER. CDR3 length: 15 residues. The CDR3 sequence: CASSQDPPGNTEAFF. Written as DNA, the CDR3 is TGCGCCAGCAGCCAAGATCCCCCGGGGAACACTGAAGCTTTCTTT.

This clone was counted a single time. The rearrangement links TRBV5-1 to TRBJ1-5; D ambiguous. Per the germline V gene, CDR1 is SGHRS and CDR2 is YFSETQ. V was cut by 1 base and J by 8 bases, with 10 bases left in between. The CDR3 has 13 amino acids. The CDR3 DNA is TGCGCCAGCAGCTTGTTCCGAGGAGAGCCCCAGCATTTT. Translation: CASSLFRGEPQHF.

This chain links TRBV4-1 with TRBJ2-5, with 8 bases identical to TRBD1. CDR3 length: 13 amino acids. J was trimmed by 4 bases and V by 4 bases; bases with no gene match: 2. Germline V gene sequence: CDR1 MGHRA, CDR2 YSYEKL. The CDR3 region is CASSPDRGETQYF. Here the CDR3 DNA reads TGCGCCAGCAGCCCCGACAGGGGAGAGACCCAGTACTTC.

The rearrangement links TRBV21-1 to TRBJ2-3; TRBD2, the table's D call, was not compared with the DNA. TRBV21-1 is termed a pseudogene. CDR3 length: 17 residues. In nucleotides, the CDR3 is TGTGCCAGCAGCCCTGGGCGGCGGGGGGGTCGCACAGATACGCAGTATTTT. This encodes CASSPGRRGGRTDTQYF.

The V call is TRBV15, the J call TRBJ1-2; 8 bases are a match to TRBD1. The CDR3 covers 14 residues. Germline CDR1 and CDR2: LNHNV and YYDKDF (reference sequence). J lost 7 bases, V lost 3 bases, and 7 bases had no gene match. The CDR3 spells CATSSRDRSFGYTF. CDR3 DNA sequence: TGTGCCACCAGCAGCCGGGACAGGTCGTTTGGCTACACCTTC.

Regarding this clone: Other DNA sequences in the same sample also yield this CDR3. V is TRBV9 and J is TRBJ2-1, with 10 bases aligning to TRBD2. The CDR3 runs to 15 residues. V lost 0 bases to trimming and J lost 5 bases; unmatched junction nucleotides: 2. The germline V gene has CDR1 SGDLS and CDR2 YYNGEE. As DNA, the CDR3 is TGTGCCAGCAGCGTAGGACTAGCGGGTGACAATGAGCAGTTCTTC. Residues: CASSVGLAGDNEQFF.

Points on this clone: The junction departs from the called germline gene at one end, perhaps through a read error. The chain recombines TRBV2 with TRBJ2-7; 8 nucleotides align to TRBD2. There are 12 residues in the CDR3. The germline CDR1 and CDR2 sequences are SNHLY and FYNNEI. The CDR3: CASSGSGRGADF. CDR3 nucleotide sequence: TGTGCCAGCAGTGGGTCCGGGAGGGGGGCAGACTTC. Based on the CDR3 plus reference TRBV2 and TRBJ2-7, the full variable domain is EPEVTQTPSHQVTQMGQEVILRCVPISNHLYFYWYRQILGQKVEFLVSFYNNEISEKSEIFDDQFSVERPDGSNFTLKIRSTKLEDSAMYFCASSGSGRGADFGPGTRLTVT.

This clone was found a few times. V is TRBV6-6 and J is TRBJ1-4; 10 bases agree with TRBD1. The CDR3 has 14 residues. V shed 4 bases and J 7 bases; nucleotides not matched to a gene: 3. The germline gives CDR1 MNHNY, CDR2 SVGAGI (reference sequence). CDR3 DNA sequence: TGTGCCAGCAGTTCGGACAGGGGGTCTGAAAAACTGTTTTTT. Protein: CASSSDRGSEKLFF.

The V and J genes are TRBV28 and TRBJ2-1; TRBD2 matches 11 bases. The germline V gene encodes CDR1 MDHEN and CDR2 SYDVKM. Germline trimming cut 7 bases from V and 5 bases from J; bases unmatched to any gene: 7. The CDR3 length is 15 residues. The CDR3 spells CASKISGRGDNEQFF. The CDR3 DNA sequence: TGTGCCAGCAAGATTAGCGGGAGGGGGGACAATGAGCAGTTCTTC.

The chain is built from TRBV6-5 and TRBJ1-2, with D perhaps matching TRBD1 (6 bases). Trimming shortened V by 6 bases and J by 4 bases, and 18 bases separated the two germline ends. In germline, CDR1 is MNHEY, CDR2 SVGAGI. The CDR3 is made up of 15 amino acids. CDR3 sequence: CASSPSESGAYGYTF. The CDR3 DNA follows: TGTGCCAGCAGCCCTAGTGAGTCAGGGGCCTATGGCTACACCTTC.

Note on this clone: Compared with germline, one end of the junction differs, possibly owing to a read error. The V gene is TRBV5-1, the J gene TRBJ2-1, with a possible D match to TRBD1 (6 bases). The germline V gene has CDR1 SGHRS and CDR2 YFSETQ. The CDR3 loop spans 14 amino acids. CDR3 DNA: TGCGCCAGCAGCCCGGTTCCCCGGGGCAGGGGTCTGGTCTTC. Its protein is CASSPVPRGRGLVF.

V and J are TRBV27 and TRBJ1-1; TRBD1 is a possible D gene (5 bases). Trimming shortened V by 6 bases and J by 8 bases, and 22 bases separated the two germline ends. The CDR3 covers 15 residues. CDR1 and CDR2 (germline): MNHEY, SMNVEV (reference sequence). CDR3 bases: TGTGCCAGCAGCCCAGTGGGGCCCCGGGCGCCAGAAGCTTTCTTT. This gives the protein CASSPVGPRAPEAFF.